This T cell receptor beta chain emerged from a study of blood T cell repertoires in COVID-19. Study summary: There were acute and convalescent COVID-19 samples, and they came from the United States, Italy and Spain. PBMCs, B-cell-depleted T cells, or T cells were the source of the cDNA or gDNA that made up the material.

Germline loops: CDR1 SGDLS, CDR2 YYNGEE. The V end lost 0 bases, the J end lost 1 base, and 13 bases lay between the germline ends. CDR3 length: 16 residues. Measured with immunoSEQ multiplex PCR; TCRdb has only the in-frame clones, and not every one. This table has roughly 100,000 clones, 80% to 85% appearing once. The sequence was obtained from a man at least 80 years old with acute or convalescent COVID-19. The specimen sequenced was peripheral blood. The chain recombines TRBV9 with TRBJ2-5; D possibly corresponds to TRBD2 (7 bases). The CDR3 sequence: CASSVATAGAQETQYF. For the CDR3, the DNA is TGTGCCAGCAGCGTAGCTACGGCGGGGGCCCAAGAGACCCAGTACTTC. The variable domain in full, with the rest retrieved from reference TRBV9 and TRBJ2-5, is DSGVTQTPKHLITATGQRVTLRCSPRSGDLSVYWYQQSLDQGLQFLIQYYNGEERAKGNILERFSAQQFPDLHSELNLSSLELGDSALYFCASSVATAGAQETQYFGPGTRLLVL.